A single sample is the source of the 28 T cell receptor beta chains below, sequenced in a study of OX40 agonist ivuxolimab in advanced cancers. TCRdb's copy holds only in-frame clones and misses some; the assay was immunoSEQ multiplex PCR. In the table there are about 58,000 clones, 91% of which are singletons. This sample comprised CD4+ or CD8+ T cells sorted from blood, obtained in a trial of the OX40 agonist ivuxolimab. Source of these receptors: an adult with an advanced solid tumor such as melanoma, head and neck, liver or kidney cancer.

In this sample, this clone turned up once. The chain joins TRBV15 to TRBJ2-1, with D possibly called TRBD1 or TRBD2 (5 bases each). The V end lost 1 base, the J end lost 3 bases, and 13 bases lay between the germline ends. In germline, CDR1 is LNHNV, CDR2 YYDKDF (reference sequence). CDR3 length: 16 residues. CDR3 sequence reads: CATSRGGRDLYNEQFF. The CDR3, as DNA: TGTGCCACCAGCAGAGGAGGCAGGGACCTCTACAATGAGCAGTTCTTC.

The chain links TRBV18 to TRBJ2-2; D possibly corresponds to TRBD1 (6 bases). V was trimmed by 3 bases and J by 4 bases, leaving 12 bases between them. Germline V gene lookup returns CDR1 KGHSH and CDR2 LQKENI. This CDR3 spans 15 amino acids. The CDR3 nucleotides read TGTGCCAGCTCACCGAAGGACAGCCCCACCGGGGAGCTGTTTTTT. Translation gives CASSPKDSPTGELFF.

The chain combines TRBV28 with TRBJ2-1, with D tentatively TRBD1 (6 bases). Germline V gene sequence: CDR1 MDHEN, CDR2 SYDVKM. The CDR3 contains 13 residues. Trimming shortened V by 4 bases and J by 6 bases, and 10 bases separated the two germline ends. The CDR3 region has the DNA TGTGCCAGCAGTTCATCGGACAGCAATGAGCAGTTCTTC. This sequence encodes CASSSSDSNEQFF.

This CDR3 is CASSLRTAVDVGQYF. In nucleotides, the CDR3 is TGTGCCAGCTCACTCCGGACAGCTGTCGATGTGGGGCAGTACTTC. This chain links TRBV18 with TRBJ2-4; tentative D call: TRBD1 (6 bases). This CDR3 has 15 amino acids. CDR1 KGHSH and CDR2 LQKENI come from the germline V gene. With 4 bases removed from V and 13 bases from J, the gap between germline ends came to 23 bases. The full variable domain, its missing parts supplied by reference TRBV18 and TRBJ2-4, is NAGVMQNPRHLVRRRGQEARLRCSPMKGHSHVYWYRQLPEEGLKFMVYLQKENIIDESGMPKERFSAEFPKEGPSILRIQQVVRGDSAAYFCASSLRTAVDVGQYFGAGTRLSVL.

In its sample, this clone was seen once. The rearrangement uses TRBV7-9 and TRBJ2-1; perhaps TRBD2 as D (5 bases). Germline V gene sequence: CDR1 SEHNR, CDR2 FQNEAQ (reference sequence). With 7 bases removed from V and 6 bases from J, the gap between germline ends came to 10 bases. The CDR3 contains 12 residues. CDR3 protein: CASTEAVNEQFF. The CDR3 coding sequence is TGTGCCAGCACGGAGGCTGTCAATGAGCAGTTCTTC.

The J gene is TRBJ1-4, the V gene TRBV5-6; D unclear. The CDR3 length is 17 residues. The V end lost 2 bases, the J end lost 0 bases, and 14 bases lay between the germline ends. Germline CDR1 is SGHDT and CDR2 is YYEEEE. CDR3 amino acids: CASSFGSYTATNEKLFF. CDR3 coding DNA: TGTGCCAGCAGCTTCGGGTCTTATACTGCAACTAATGAAAAACTGTTTTTT.

The rearrangement links TRBV5-8 to TRBJ2-5; no reliable D call. The CDR3 is 11 residues long. V lost 0 bases to trimming and J lost 9 bases, with 6 bases between them. Germline V gene sequence: CDR1 SGHTS, CDR2 YDEGEE. DNA of the CDR3: TGTGCCAGCAGCTTGGGATTAGCCCAGTACTTC. Amino acids: CASSLGLAQYF.

The chain uses TRBV9 and TRBJ2-7; 9 bases are a match to TRBD2. V shed 4 bases, J shed 2 bases, and the junction held 13 bases outside the gene matches. Germline V gene data show CDR1 as SGDLS and CDR2 as YYNGEE. The CDR3 is made up of 17 amino acids. The DNA for the CDR3 is TGTGCCAGCAGCTCGGGGGGAGCTAGCGGGGAAACCTACGAGCAGTACTTC. The encoded protein is CASSSGGASGETYEQYF.

The chain recombines TRBV19 with TRBJ2-1; 9 nucleotides align to TRBD2. Trimming took 4 bases from V and 5 from J; bases not matched to a gene: 12. Germline V gene lookup returns CDR1 LNHDA and CDR2 SQIVND (reference sequence). This CDR3 spans 17 amino acids. CDR3 bases: TGTGCCAGTAGTACTAACTGGCGGGAGGGCCCGGACAATGAGCAGTTCTTC. Translation gives CASSTNWREGPDNEQFF. The variable domain in full, completed from reference TRBV19 and TRBJ2-1, reads DGGITQSPKYLFRKEGQNVTLSCEQNLNHDAMYWYRQDPGQGLRLIYYSQIVNDFQKGDIAEGYSVSREKKESFPLTVTSAQKNPTAFYLCASSTNWREGPDNEQFFGPGTRLTVL.

The chain recombines TRBV5-6 with TRBJ2-1; D ambiguous. Deletions cut 2 bases from V and 8 bases from J, with 14 bases between. From germline, CDR1 is SGHDT and CDR2 YYEEEE. This CDR3 is built from 14 residues. The CDR3 is CASSFRTYAYEQFF. The CDR3 nucleotides read TGTGCCAGCAGCTTCCGAACCTATGCCTATGAGCAGTTCTTC.

The V and J genes are TRBV4-2 and TRBJ2-7; 14 nucleotides line up with TRBD2. CDR1 and CDR2 (germline): LGHNA, YNFKEQ. The CDR3 length is 15 residues. V dropped 3 bases and J dropped 3; count of bases not matched to a gene: 1. CDR3 coding DNA: TGTGCCAGCAGCCACGGACTAGCGGGAGGCTACGAGCAGTACTTC. As protein: CASSHGLAGGYEQYF.

This clone appeared once. The chain couples TRBV4-2 to TRBJ2-1; perhaps TRBD2 as D (6 bases). V lost 3 bases to trimming and J lost 0 bases, with 15 bases between them. CDR3 length equals 17 residues. Germline CDR1 is LGHNA and CDR2 is YNFKEQ. The CDR3 DNA reads TGTGCCAGCAGCCAGCCCCGCAGCGGGCTCTCCTACAATGAGCAGTTCTTC. Encoded protein: CASSQPRSGLSYNEQFF.

The chain uses TRBV6-6 and TRBJ2-1, with TRBD2 matching 11 bases. V was clipped by 2 bases and J by 8 bases; unmatched bases: 8. Germline values: CDR1 MNHNY, CDR2 SVGAGI (reference sequence). The CDR3 consists of 16 residues. As DNA, the CDR3 is TGTGCCAGCAGTTACCCACGGGGACTAGCGGACGATGAGCAGTTCTTC. Amino acids: CASSYPRGLADDEQFF.

The chain links TRBV30 to TRBJ1-4, with 7 bases fitting TRBD1. J was trimmed by 8 bases and V by 2 bases; bases with no gene match: 2. The V gene's germline CDR1 is GTSNPN and CDR2 SVGIG (reference sequence). The CDR3 sequence is 12 residues long. The CDR3 region is CAWSSTGEKLFF. The CDR3 DNA reads as TGTGCCTGGAGTTCGACAGGGGAAAAACTGTTTTTT.

The rearrangement joins TRBV28 to TRBJ1-2, with D perhaps TRBD1 (5 bases). Germline V lookup: CDR1 MDHEN, CDR2 SYDVKM. V shed 5 bases and J shed 1 base, with 8 bases lying between them. CDR3 size: 13 residues. The CDR3 protein is CASSRQLNYGYTF. CDR3 in DNA: TGTGCCAGCAGTCGACAGCTTAACTATGGCTACACCTTC.

This chain joins TRBV7-8 and TRBJ2-7; 8 positions agree with TRBD2. Germline V CDR1 and CDR2: SGHVS, FQNEAQ. The V and J ends lost 5 bases and 1 base, in that order; junction bases with no gene match: 4. The CDR3 has 14 amino acids. This chain's CDR3 is CASSTSGSSYEQYF. The CDR3 bases are TGTGCCAGCAGCACAAGCGGGAGTTCCTACGAGCAGTACTTC.

The sample holds a few counts of this clone. The rearrangement joins TRBV7-8 to TRBJ2-2, with TRBD2 matching over 11 bases. Germline CDR1 is SGHVS and CDR2 is FQNEAQ. J was trimmed by 3 bases and V by 4 bases; bases with no gene match: 10. This CDR3 contains 18 residues. In DNA, the CDR3 is TGTGCCAGCAGCTGGGACAGTCTAGCGGGAGGTGACACCGGGGAGCTGTTTTTT. Translating gives CASSWDSLAGGDTGELFF.

The chain carries TRBV11-2 and TRBJ2-1; D remains ambiguous. Germline loops: CDR1 SGHAT, CDR2 FQNNGV. The germline V and J ends were trimmed by 1 base and 5 bases, with 3 bases remaining between them. The CDR3 is 12 amino acids. The CDR3 DNA follows: TGTGCCAGCAGCTTAGGCGACAATGAGCAGTTCTTC. Translation: CASSLGDNEQFF.

This CDR3 is CASSQGQGHEQYF. The CDR3 DNA is TGCGCCAGCAGCCAGGGACAGGGGCACGAGCAGTACTTC. The genes are TRBV4-1 and TRBJ2-7; 10 nucleotides match TRBD1. V was pared by 3 bases and J by 5 bases, with 1 base of the junction left unmatched. CDR1 and CDR2 from the germline V gene are MGHRA and YSYEKL. CDR3 length: 13 residues.

A few counts support this clone. Other nucleotide sequences in the sample specify the same CDR3. The chain employs TRBV2 and TRBJ2-7; D is unresolved. The germline V and J ends were trimmed by 4 bases and 7 bases, with 5 bases remaining between them. The CDR3 spans 10 residues. The germline gives CDR1 SNHLY, CDR2 FYNNEI. CDR3 region: CASSGVEQYF. The CDR3 nucleotides are TGTGCCAGCAGTGGGGTTGAGCAGTACTTC.

The chain uses TRBV29-1 and TRBJ2-2, with 10 bases that match TRBD1. The CDR3 spans 14 residues. In germline, CDR1 is SQVTM, CDR2 ANQGSEA. J gave up 7 bases and V 5 bases, and 7 bases lay outside the gene matches. CDR3 protein: CSVPGTGAVGELFF. The CDR3 region has the DNA TGCAGCGTTCCTGGGACAGGGGCGGTCGGGGAGCTGTTTTTT.

V and J are TRBV28 and TRBJ2-1; 10 bases map to TRBD2. V trimming: 3 bases; J trimming: 7 bases; junction bases outside the gene matches: 12. In germline, CDR1 is MDHEN, CDR2 SYDVKM. The CDR3 runs to 17 residues. The CDR3 reads CASSFSPGTSAKNEQFF. CDR3 DNA: TGTGCCAGCAGTTTCTCTCCCGGGACTAGCGCGAAAAATGAGCAGTTCTTC.

The rearrangement uses TRBV19 and TRBJ2-1, with D perhaps TRBD2 (6 bases). CDR1 LNHDA and CDR2 SQIVND come from the germline V gene (reference sequence). The CDR3 covers 14 residues. V dropped 1 base and J dropped 5 bases, with 9 bases sitting between them. CDR3 coding DNA: TGTGCCAGTAGTATAGTAGCGGCCAACAATGAGCAGTTCTTC. Amino acids: CASSIVAANNEQFF.

The gene calls are TRBV4-1 and TRBJ2-1, with D possibly TRBD1 on 5 matching bases. Trimming removed 5 bases at V and 5 bases at J, with 13 bases between. The length of the CDR3 is 14 residues. The germline V gene has CDR1 MGHRA and CDR2 YSYEKL. The CDR3 DNA reads as TGCGCCAGCAGCTGGGGCCCTCGGGACAATGAGCAGTTCTTC. Translation: CASSWGPRDNEQFF.

The J gene is TRBJ2-7, the V gene TRBV28, with unresolved D. The CDR3 sequence is 15 residues long. V lost 4 bases and J 2 bases, leaving 15 bases between the germline ends. CDR1 is MDHEN and CDR2 is SYDVKM in the germline V gene. The CDR3 loop reads CASSSEVSFAYEQYF. The DNA of the CDR3 is TGTGCCAGCAGTTCTGAAGTTAGCTTTGCCTACGAGCAGTACTTC.

The chain carries TRBV27 and TRBJ2-7; D is perhaps TRBD1 (6 bases). This CDR3 region has 15 residues. The germline CDR1 and CDR2 sequences are MNHEY and SMNVEV (reference sequence). The germline V and J ends were trimmed by 7 bases and 2 bases, with 18 bases remaining between them. The CDR3 sequence: CASTEDSSGAYEQYF. CDR3 nucleotides: TGTGCCAGCACCGAGGACAGTTCCGGGGCCTACGAGCAGTACTTC.

This clone was observed once. This chain uses TRBV7-2 with TRBJ2-1, with unresolved D. The germline V gene has CDR1 SGHTA and CDR2 FQGNSA. This CDR3 region has 11 residues. Trimming took off 2 bases at V and 10 bases at J, with 6 bases between the two ends. The CDR3 region is CASSLSDEQFF. For the CDR3, the DNA is TGTGCCAGCAGCTTATCCGACGAGCAGTTCTTC.

The rearrangement uses TRBV11-2 and TRBJ2-3; D gene ambiguous. The CDR3 sequence is 14 residues long. Germline V gene lookup returns CDR1 SGHAT and CDR2 FQNNGV. V shed 4 bases and J shed 0 bases, with 8 bases lying between them. CDR3 sequence (DNA): TGTGCCAGCAGCTCCCCCGGCAGCACAGATACGCAGTATTTT. It translates to CASSSPGSTDTQYF.